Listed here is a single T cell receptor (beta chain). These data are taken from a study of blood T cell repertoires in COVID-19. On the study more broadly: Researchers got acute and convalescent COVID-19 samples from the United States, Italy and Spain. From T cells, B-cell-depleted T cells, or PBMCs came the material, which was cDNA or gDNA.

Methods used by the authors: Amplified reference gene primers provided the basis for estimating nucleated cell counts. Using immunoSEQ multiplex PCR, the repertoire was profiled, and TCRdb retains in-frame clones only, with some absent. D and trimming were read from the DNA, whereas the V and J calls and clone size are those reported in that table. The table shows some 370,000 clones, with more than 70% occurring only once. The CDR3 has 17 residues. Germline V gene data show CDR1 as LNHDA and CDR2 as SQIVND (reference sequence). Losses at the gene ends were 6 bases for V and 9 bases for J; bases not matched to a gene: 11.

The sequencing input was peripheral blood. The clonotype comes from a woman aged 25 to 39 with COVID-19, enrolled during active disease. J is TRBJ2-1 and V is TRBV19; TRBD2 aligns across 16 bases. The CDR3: CASSQGTSGRATGEQFF. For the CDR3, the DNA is TGTGCCAGTAGCCAAGGGACTAGCGGGAGGGCCACTGGTGAGCAGTTCTTC.